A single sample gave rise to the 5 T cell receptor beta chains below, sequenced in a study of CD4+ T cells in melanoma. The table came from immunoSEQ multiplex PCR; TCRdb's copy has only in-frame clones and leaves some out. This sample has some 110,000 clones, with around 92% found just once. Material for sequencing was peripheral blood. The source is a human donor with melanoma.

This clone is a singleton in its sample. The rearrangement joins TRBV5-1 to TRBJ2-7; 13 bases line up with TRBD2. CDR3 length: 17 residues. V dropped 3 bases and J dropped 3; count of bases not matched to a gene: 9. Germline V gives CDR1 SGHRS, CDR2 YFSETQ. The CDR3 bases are TGCGCCAGCAGCTGGGAGATGACTAGCGGGGGGAACTACGAGCAGTACTTC. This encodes CASSWEMTSGGNYEQYF.

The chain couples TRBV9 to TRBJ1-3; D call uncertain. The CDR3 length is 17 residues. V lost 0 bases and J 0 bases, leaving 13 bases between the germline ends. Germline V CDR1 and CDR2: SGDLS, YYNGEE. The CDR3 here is CASSVEGGTFSGNTIYF. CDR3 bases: TGTGCCAGCAGCGTAGAGGGAGGAACCTTCTCTGGAAACACCATATATTTT.

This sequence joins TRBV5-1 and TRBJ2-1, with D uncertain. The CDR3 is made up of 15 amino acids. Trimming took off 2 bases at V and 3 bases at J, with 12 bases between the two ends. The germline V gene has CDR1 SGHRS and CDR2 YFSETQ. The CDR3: CASSFDQTGYNEQFF. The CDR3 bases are TGCGCCAGCAGCTTCGACCAGACGGGCTACAATGAGCAGTTCTTC.

CDR3 DNA sequence: TGTGCCAGCAGCTTGGGACTAGCCGCTACCGATACGCAGTATTTT. The encoded protein is CASSLGLAATDTQYF. The chain joins TRBV5-4 to TRBJ2-3, with 7 bases fitting TRBD2. Per the germline V gene, CDR1 is SGHNT and CDR2 is YYREEE (reference sequence). The CDR3 contains 15 residues. V shed 0 bases and J 6 bases; nucleotides not matched to a gene: 7.

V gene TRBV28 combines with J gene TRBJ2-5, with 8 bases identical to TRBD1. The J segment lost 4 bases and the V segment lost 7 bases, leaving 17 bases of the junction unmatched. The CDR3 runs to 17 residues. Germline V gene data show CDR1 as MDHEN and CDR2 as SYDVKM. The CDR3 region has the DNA TGTGCCAGCACGCCGGCACCAGGGGGCTACACCCCAGAGACCCAGTACTTC. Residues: CASTPAPGGYTPETQYF.